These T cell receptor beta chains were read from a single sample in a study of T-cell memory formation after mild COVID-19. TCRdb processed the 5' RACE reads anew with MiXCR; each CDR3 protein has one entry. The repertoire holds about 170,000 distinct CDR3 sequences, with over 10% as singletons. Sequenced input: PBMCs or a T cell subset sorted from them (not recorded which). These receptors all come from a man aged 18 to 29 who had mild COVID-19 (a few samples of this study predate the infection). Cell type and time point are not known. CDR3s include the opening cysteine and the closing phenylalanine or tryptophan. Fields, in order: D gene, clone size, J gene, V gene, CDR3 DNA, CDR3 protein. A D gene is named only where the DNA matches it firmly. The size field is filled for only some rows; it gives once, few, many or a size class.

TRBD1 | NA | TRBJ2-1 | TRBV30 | TGTGCCTGGAAGAGGGGGCTGGGCAGAAACTACAATGAGCAGTTCTTC | CAWKRGLGRNYNEQFF
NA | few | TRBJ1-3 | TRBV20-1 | TGCAGTGCTAGTCGCTCCGGAGGAAACACCATATATTTT | CSASRSGGNTIYF
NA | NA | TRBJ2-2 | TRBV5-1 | TGCGCCAGCAGCGGGGGCGGTTTCACCGGGGAGCTGTTTTTT | CASSGGGFTGELFF
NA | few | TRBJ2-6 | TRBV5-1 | TGCGCCAGCAGCTTTAGGAACCGCGTCTCTGGGGCCAACGTCCTGACTTTC | CASSFRNRVSGANVLTF
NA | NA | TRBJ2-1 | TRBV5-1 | TGCGCCAGCAGCTCGGCGCCCGGGACCTCTGATGAGCAGTTCTTC | CASSSAPGTSDEQFF
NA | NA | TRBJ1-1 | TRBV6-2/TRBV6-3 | TGTGCCAGCAGTGCGCTCCCAGGGCGAACGACGAACACTGAAGCTTTCTTT | CASSALPGRTTNTEAFF
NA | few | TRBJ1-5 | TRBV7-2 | TGTGCCAGCAGCTTAGTTTCCGGGAGCAATCAGCCCCAGCATTTT | CASSLVSGSNQPQHF
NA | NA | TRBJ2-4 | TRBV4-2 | TGTGCCAGCAGCCAAGATCCTTCCAACATTCAGTACTTC | CASSQDPSNIQYF
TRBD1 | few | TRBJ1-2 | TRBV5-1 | TGCGCCAGCAGCTCCGGGACAGGGGAGAACTATGGCTACACCTTC | CASSSGTGENYGYTF
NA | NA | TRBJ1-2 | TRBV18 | TGTGCCAGCTCACCCGGTGGGGGGCTCTACTATGGCTACACCTTC | CASSPGGGLYYGYTF
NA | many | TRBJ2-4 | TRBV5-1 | TGCGCCAGCAGCTTGGATGGTTTCAGGGGCAAAAACATTCAGTACTTC | CASSLDGFRGKNIQYF
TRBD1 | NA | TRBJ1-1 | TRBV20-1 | TGCAGTGCCCCCGGACAGGGAGCTGAAGCTTTCTTT | CSAPGQGAEAFF
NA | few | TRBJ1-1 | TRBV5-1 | TGCGCCAGCAGCTTGGGTCTGTCCACTGAAGCTTTCTTT | CASSLGLSTEAFF
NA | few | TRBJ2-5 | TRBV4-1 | TGCGCCAGTAGGATCGTGACGGGACAAGAGACCCAGTACTTC | CASRIVTGQETQYF
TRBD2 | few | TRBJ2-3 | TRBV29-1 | TGCAGCGTTCTCCCAGCGGGGGGGTCAGATACGCAGTATTTT | CSVLPAGGSDTQYF
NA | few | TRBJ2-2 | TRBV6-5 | TGTGCCAGCAGTTGGCAGGGCAACACCGGGGAGCTGTTTTTT | CASSWQGNTGELFF
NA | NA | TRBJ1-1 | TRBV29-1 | TGCAGCACCCAGGACACTGAAGCTTTCTTT | CSTQDTEAFF
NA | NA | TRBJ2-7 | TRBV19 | TGTGCCAGTAGTATTTTCCAGGGCTCCTACGAGCAGTACTTC | CASSIFQGSYEQYF
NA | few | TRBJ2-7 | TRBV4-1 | TGCGCCAGCAGCCCCATGGGGGTCCCGGGACAATCAGGACGGGACTCCTACGAGCAGTACTTC | CASSPMGVPGQSGRDSYEQYF
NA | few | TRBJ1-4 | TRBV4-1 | TGCGCCAGCAGCCGCCATGCACTTCAGGGGCGAAATGAAAAACTGTTTTTT | CASSRHALQGRNEKLFF
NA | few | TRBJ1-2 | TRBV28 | TGTGCCAGCGGGCGATCTCGACGGGGCTACACCTTC | CASGRSRRGYTF
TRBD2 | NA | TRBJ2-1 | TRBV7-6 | TGTGCCAGCAGCTTCGAACTAGCGGGGGACCACAATGAGCAGTTCTTC | CASSFELAGDHNEQFF
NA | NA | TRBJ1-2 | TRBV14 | TGTGCCAGCAGCCAAGCTGCAGGATCAACAATTAACTATGGCTACACCTTC | CASSQAAGSTINYGYTF
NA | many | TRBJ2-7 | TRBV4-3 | TGCGCCAGCAGCCCCTATGTCGGGACCGAGCAGTACTTC | CASSPYVGTEQYF
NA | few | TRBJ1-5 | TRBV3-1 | TGTGCCAGCAGCGACAGTTACAATCAGCCCCAGCATTTT | CASSDSYNQPQHF
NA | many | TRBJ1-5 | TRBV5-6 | TGTGCCAGCAGCGCGGACAGCAATCAGCCCCAGCATTTT | CASSADSNQPQHF
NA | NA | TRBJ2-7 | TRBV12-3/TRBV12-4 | TGTGCCAGCAGTTATCCAGGGCTCCGCGAGCAGTACTTC | CASSYPGLREQYF
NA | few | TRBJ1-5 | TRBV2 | TGTGCCAGCGCCCGGGGCAGTCCCAATCAGCCCCAGCATTTT | CASARGSPNQPQHF
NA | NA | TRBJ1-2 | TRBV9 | TGTGCCAGCAGCGTAGCTAGGACCGACTATGGCTACACCTTC | CASSVARTDYGYTF
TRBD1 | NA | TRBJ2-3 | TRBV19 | TGTGCCAGGTTGACAGGGAGCATGGATACGCAGTATTTT | CARLTGSMDTQYF
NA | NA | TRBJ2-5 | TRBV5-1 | TGCGCCAGCAGCTCCAGACACACGTACCAAGAGACCCAGTACTTC | CASSSRHTYQETQYF
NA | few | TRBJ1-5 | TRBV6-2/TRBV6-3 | TGTGCCAGCAGGGAACGCAATCAGCCCCAGCATTTT | CASRERNQPQHF
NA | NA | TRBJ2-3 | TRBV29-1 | TGCAGCGTGGTATTCCGGGACTCCTATACGCAGTATTTT | CSVVFRDSYTQYF
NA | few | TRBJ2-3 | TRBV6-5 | TGTGCCAGCAGTTATTGGAGCACAGATACGCAGTATTTT | CASSYWSTDTQYF
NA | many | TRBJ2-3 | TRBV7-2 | TGTGCCAGCAGCTTAATGTCAGATACGCAGTATTTT | CASSLMSDTQYF
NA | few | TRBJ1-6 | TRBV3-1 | TGTGCCAGCAGCCAAGTGTCTACTTCACCCCTCCACTTT | CASSQVSTSPLHF
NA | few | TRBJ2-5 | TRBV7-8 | TGTGCCAGCAGCTCTGGGGATCGGGAGACCCAGTACTTC | CASSSGDRETQYF
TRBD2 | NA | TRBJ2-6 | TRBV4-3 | TGCGCCAGCACCCCGGGAGGGTTGGTCTCTGGGGCCAACGTCCTGACTTTC | CASTPGGLVSGANVLTF
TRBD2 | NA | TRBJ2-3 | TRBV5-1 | TGCGCCAGCAGCCCCGTGAGCGGGGGGGCGACAGATACGCAGTATTTT | CASSPVSGGATDTQYF
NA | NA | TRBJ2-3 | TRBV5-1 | TGCGCCAGCAGCTTTGAGGGAGGATCAGATACGCAGTATTTT | CASSFEGGSDTQYF
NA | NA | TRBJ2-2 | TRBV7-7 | TGTGCTAGCAGCTTAGGGTATCGCGCCACCGGGGAGCTGTTTTTT | CASSLGYRATGELFF
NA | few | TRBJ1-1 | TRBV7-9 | TGTGCCAGCAGCCCACGCCCCGGGCCGAGCGACAAGGCTGAAGCTTTCTTT | CASSPRPGPSDKAEAFF
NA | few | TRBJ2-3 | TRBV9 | TGTGCCAGCAGCGCGGGACTGGGGGCGGATACGCAGTATTTT | CASSAGLGADTQYF
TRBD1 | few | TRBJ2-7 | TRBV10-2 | TGCGCCAGCAGGGGGGACAGGGTCTACGAGCAGTACTTC | CASRGDRVYEQYF
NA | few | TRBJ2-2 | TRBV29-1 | TGCAGCGTCGTGGTAGCTTCGAACACCGGGGAGCTGTTTTTT | CSVVVASNTGELFF
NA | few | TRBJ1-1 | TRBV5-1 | TGCGCCAGCAGCTTCCAGGGGCCGAACACTGAAGCTTTCTTT | CASSFQGPNTEAFF
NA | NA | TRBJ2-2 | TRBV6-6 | TGTGCCAGCAGTTACTCGAGTATGGCCACCGGGGAGCTGTTTTTT | CASSYSSMATGELFF
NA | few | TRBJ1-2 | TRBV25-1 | TGTGCCAGCAGTGACCCGGCAGGGATATCCTATGGCTACACCTTC | CASSDPAGISYGYTF
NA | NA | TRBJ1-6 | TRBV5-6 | TGTGCCAGCAGCCTCCTGGAGGGGTACTATAATTCACCCCTCCACTTT | CASSLLEGYYNSPLHF
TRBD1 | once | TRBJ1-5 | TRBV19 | TGTGCCAGTAGGCCGGGACAGGGAGGTCAGCCCCAGCATTTT | CASRPGQGGQPQHF
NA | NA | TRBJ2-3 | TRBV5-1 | TGCGCCAGCAGCTTGGAGCGGCCTAGAACAGATACGCAGTATTTT | CASSLERPRTDTQYF
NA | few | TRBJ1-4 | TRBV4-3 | TGCGCCAGCAGCCAAGTTTTGGGCGATGGTAGTGAAAAACTGTTTTTT | CASSQVLGDGSEKLFF